This TCR beta chain appears in the sequencing data of a study of blood T cell repertoires in COVID-19. Study summary: Specimens from acute and convalescent COVID-19 originated in the United States, Italy and Spain. The cDNA or gDNA used as material had been derived from T cells, B-cell-depleted T cells, or PBMCs.

Trimming removed 0 bases from V and 0 bases from J, with 11 bases in between. Germline-derived CDR1 and CDR2 are SGHRS and YFSETQ. The CDR3 contains 16 residues. Original analysis: Amplification from reference gene primers served as the basis for estimated nucleated cell counts. TCRdb's table, derived via immunoSEQ multiplex PCR, lists solely in-frame clones and lacks some. V and J calls and clone size follow that table, whereas D and trimming were derived from the DNA. This table has 150,000 or so clones, 70% to 90% appearing once. The receptor comes from a woman aged 60 to 75 with acute or convalescent COVID-19. The chain links TRBV5-1 to TRBJ2-3; D unresolved. Sample: peripheral blood. As DNA, the CDR3 is TGCGCCAGCAGCTTGGGTCTGGTTGCGAGCACAGATACGCAGTATTTT. Its protein is CASSLGLVASTDTQYF.